The 10 T cell receptor beta chains in this list originate from one sample, sequenced in a study of shared clonotypes between healthy human individuals. Sequenced by immunoSEQ multiplex PCR; TCRdb stores in-frame clones only, minus some. The repertoire holds about 560,000 clones, with just over 75% as singletons. Sequenced input: PBMCs. These receptors were obtained from a woman aged 40 to 55 in good health. Some clones in this sample may be carry-over from other donors' samples.

The chain has TRBV4-1 and TRBJ2-7, with D possibly TRBD2 on 6 matching bases. The V gene lost 2 bases and the J gene lost 0 bases, with 11 bases spanning the gap. This CDR3 has 15 residues. Germline values: CDR1 MGHRA, CDR2 YSYEKL. The DNA of the CDR3 is TGCGCCAGCAGCCAACTCGGGGACTTCTCCTACGAGCAGTACTTC. As protein: CASSQLGDFSYEQYF.

This rearrangement joins TRBV4-2 to TRBJ2-7; TRBD2 matches at 9 bases. This CDR3 comprises 15 residues. Germline lookup yields CDR1 LGHNA and CDR2 YNFKEQ. After removal of 2 bases from V and 5 bases from J, the junction contained 7 bases not matched to a gene. This chain's CDR3 is CASSQPSGVGHEQYF. DNA of the CDR3: TGTGCCAGCAGCCAACCTAGCGGGGTTGGGCACGAGCAGTACTTC.

The chain joins TRBV27 to TRBJ2-5; D gene uncertain. CDR3 length equals 13 residues. V dropped 3 bases and J dropped 4 bases, with 9 bases sitting between them. CDR1 MNHEY and CDR2 SMNVEV come from the germline V gene (reference sequence). The CDR3 sequence: CASSFYRTETQYF. The CDR3 coding sequence is TGTGCCAGCAGTTTTTATCGGACAGAGACCCAGTACTTC.

The J gene is TRBJ2-5, the V gene TRBV6-5; tentatively, D is TRBD1 (5 bases). The J call may be wrong; the DNA end is better matched by TRBJ2-7. The CDR3 consists of 13 residues. Germline lookup yields CDR1 MNHEY and CDR2 SVGAGI. In DNA, the CDR3 is TGTGCCAGCAGTGCCCTGCAGGGCTCCGAGCAGTACTTC. It translates to CASSALQGSEQYF.

The chain combines TRBV7-3 with TRBJ2-3; TRBD1 matches 8 bases. Germline-derived CDR1 and CDR2 are SGHTA and FQGTGA. The V segment lost 3 bases and the J segment 2 bases; nucleotides outside the gene matches: 4. This CDR3 spans 15 amino acids. The chain's CDR3 is CASSFTGGSTDTQYF. In DNA form, the CDR3 reads TGTGCCAGCAGCTTTACAGGGGGGTCCACAGATACGCAGTATTTT.

The V gene is TRBV6-1, the J gene TRBJ1-4; 7 nucleotides line up with TRBD1. The CDR3 runs 16 residues. The trim removed 1 base at V and 5 bases at J, leaving 7 bases unmatched. Per germline, CDR1 MNHNS and CDR2 SASEGT. The CDR3 spells CASSEGVDRDNEKLFF. The CDR3 coding sequence is TGTGCCAGCAGTGAAGGGGTCGACAGGGACAATGAAAAACTGTTTTTT.

The V gene is TRBV30, the J gene TRBJ2-6; the D is unclear. Trimming left V 1 base short and J 0 bases short, with 13 bases between. Germline V gives CDR1 GTSNPN, CDR2 SVGIG (reference sequence). This CDR3 contains 17 residues. As DNA, the CDR3 is TGTGCCTGGAGTGGCGACATACCTAGCTCTGGGGCCAACGTCCTGACTTTC. Translation gives CAWSGDIPSSGANVLTF.

This clone appeared a single time. Other DNA sequences in the sample encode the same CDR3. This chain uses TRBV7-9 with TRBJ2-3; D may match TRBD1 or TRBD2 (5 bases each). Germline-derived CDR1 and CDR2 are SEHNR and FQNEAQ (reference sequence). The CDR3 runs to 14 residues. Trimming left V 0 bases short and J 1 base short, with 5 bases between. The CDR3 bases are TGTGCCAGCAGCTTAGCGGGGGGCACAGATACGCAGTATTTT. This sequence encodes CASSLAGGTDTQYF.

The DNA of the CDR3 is TGTGCCAGCGCCTTCGGGACTAGCGGGTCCTACGAGCAGTACTTC. Its translation is CASAFGTSGSYEQYF. The V gene is TRBV7-9, the J gene TRBJ2-7, with 12 bases fitting TRBD2. The V and J ends lost 8 bases and 1 base, in that order; junction bases with no gene match: 6. The CDR3 extends over 15 amino acids. Germline CDR1 reads SEHNR; CDR2 reads FQNEAQ (reference sequence). Complete variable domain (other parts from reference TRBV7-9 and TRBJ2-7): DTGVSQNPRHKITKRGQNVTFRCDPISEHNRLYWYRQTLGQGPEFLTYFQNEAQLEKSRLLSDRFSAERPKGSFSTLEIQRTEQGDSAMYLCASAFGTSGSYEQYFGPGTRLTVT.

The CDR3: CASSFLAGGRSSYNEQFF. CDR3 sequence (DNA): TGTGCCAGCAGTTTTCTAGCGGGAGGCCGGAGCTCCTACAATGAGCAGTTCTTC. The chain couples TRBV27 to TRBJ2-1; TRBD2 matches at 11 bases. Germline CDR1 reads MNHEY; CDR2 reads SMNVEV (reference sequence). The CDR3 is made up of 18 amino acids. Unmatched junction bases numbered 7, after V lost 3 bases and J lost 0 bases.